These 13 T cell receptor beta chains came from one sample sequenced in a study of OX40 agonist ivuxolimab in advanced cancers. Sequencing used immunoSEQ multiplex PCR; TCRdb keeps in-frame clones, though not all of them. The sample records roughly 100,000 clones, roughly four fifths being singletons. Here the sequenced sample was CD4+ or CD8+ T cells sorted from blood, taken in a trial of the OX40 agonist ivuxolimab. Receptor source: an adult with an advanced solid tumor such as melanoma, head and neck, liver or kidney cancer.

J is TRBJ2-7 and V is TRBV7-8; perhaps TRBD1 as D (6 bases). In germline, CDR1 is SGHVS, CDR2 FQNEAQ. V lost 0 bases to trimming and J lost 2 bases, with 17 bases between them. This CDR3 is built from 17 residues. The CDR3 here is CASSLALDRLLTYEQYF. The CDR3 nucleotides read TGTGCCAGCAGCTTAGCCTTGGACAGACTCCTAACCTACGAGCAGTACTTC.

V is TRBV28 and J is TRBJ2-7; possible D gene TRBD2, 5 bases. Germline CDR1 is MDHEN and CDR2 is SYDVKM. The CDR3 has 14 amino acids. The ends were cut back, 10 bases at V and 6 bases at J, with 22 bases in the middle. CDR3 sequence (DNA): TGTGCCACTACGAGCCCCGTAGCGTCCGGCGAGCAGTACTTC. Protein sequence: CATTSPVASGEQYF. Filled out from reference TRBV28 and TRBJ2-7, the complete variable domain reads DVKVTQSSRYLVKRTGEKVFLECVQDMDHENMFWYRQDPGLGLRLIYFSYDVKMKEKGDIPEGYSVSREKKERFSLILESASTNQTSMYLCATTSPVASGEQYFGPGTRLTVT.

The chain is built from TRBV4-2 and TRBJ1-4; no definite D call. The CDR3 loop spans 12 amino acids. CDR1 and CDR2 (germline): LGHNA, YNFKEQ. Trimming took off 4 bases at V and 7 bases at J, with 7 bases between the two ends. The CDR3 sequence: CASSPLGEKLFF. CDR3 in DNA: TGTGCCAGCAGCCCCCTCGGTGAAAAACTGTTTTTT.

A note on this clone: Additional DNA sequences in this sample encode the identical CDR3. The rearrangement uses TRBV5-1 and TRBJ2-3, with D perhaps TRBD1 (6 bases). CDR1 SGHRS and CDR2 YFSETQ come from the germline V gene. The germline V and J ends were trimmed by 4 bases and 0 bases, with 9 bases remaining between them. CDR3 length: 14 amino acids. The CDR3 here is CASSPGVSTDTQYF. For the CDR3, the DNA is TGCGCCAGCAGCCCAGGGGTAAGCACAGATACGCAGTATTTT.

The V call is TRBV19, the J call TRBJ1-5; D might be TRBD1 (5 bases). The CDR3 consists of 15 residues. V was trimmed by 5 bases and J by 0 bases, leaving 11 bases between them. Germline CDR1 and CDR2: LNHDA and SQIVND (reference sequence). The CDR3 region is CASSPYGTSNQPQHF. The CDR3 DNA follows: TGTGCCAGTAGTCCGTATGGGACTAGCAATCAGCCCCAGCATTTT.

The rearrangement uses TRBV7-9 and TRBJ1-3; possible D gene TRBD1, 5 bases. Germline V gene sequence: CDR1 SEHNR, CDR2 FQNEAQ (reference sequence). The ends were cut back, 5 bases at V and 3 bases at J, with 17 bases in the middle. The CDR3 contains 16 residues. CDR3 amino acids: CASSGDSIRDGNTIYF. DNA of the CDR3: TGTGCCAGCAGCGGTGACAGCATAAGAGATGGAAACACCATATATTTT.

A note on this clone: The same CDR3 arises from other DNA sequences in this sample as well. CDR3 amino acids: CASSYSRGRGQPQHF. As DNA, the CDR3 is TGTGCCAGCAGTTACTCTAGGGGGCGCGGTCAGCCCCAGCATTTT. The genes are TRBV6-5 and TRBJ1-5; 7 nucleotides align to TRBD1. The germline CDR1 and CDR2 sequences are MNHEY and SVGAGI. The CDR3 is 15 amino acids. Trimming cost V 0 bases and J 6 bases; bases outside gene matches: 5.

The chain uses TRBV6-1 and TRBJ2-1, with D unclear. V gave up 6 bases and J gave up 1 base, with 4 bases separating them. This CDR3 is 12 amino acids long. Germline V CDR1 and CDR2: MNHNS, SASEGT. CDR3 nucleotides: TGTGCCAGCAGAAGGTCCTACAATGAGCAGTTCTTC. Translation: CASRRSYNEQFF.

The chain combines TRBV11-1 with TRBJ2-1, with 13 nucleotides matching TRBD2. The ends lost 5 bases at V and 9 bases at J; junction bases unmatched: 7. The CDR3 covers 15 residues. CDR1 SGHAT and CDR2 FQDESV come from the germline V gene (reference sequence). The CDR3 reads CASSQRLAGGLEQFF. The CDR3 DNA is TGTGCCAGCAGCCAGCGACTAGCGGGGGGCCTTGAGCAGTTCTTC.

This clone was counted a few times. The V gene is TRBV10-2, the J gene TRBJ1-5; a weak D match, TRBD1 (5 bases). CDR1 is WSHSY and CDR2 is SAAADI in the germline V gene. Trimming pared 0 bases from V and 6 bases from J, leaving 12 bases between. The CDR3 contains 15 residues. In nucleotides, the CDR3 is TGCGCCAGCAGTGAGTCGGGCCAGGGAAGTCAGCCCCAGCATTTT. Translating gives CASSESGQGSQPQHF.

The rearrangement links TRBV7-3 to TRBJ1-1; D is unclear. V dropped 1 base and J dropped 6 bases, with 9 bases sitting between them. The CDR3 spans 13 residues. The germline V gene encodes CDR1 SGHTA and CDR2 FQGTGA. Here the CDR3 reads CASSLNTLAEAFF. DNA for the CDR3: TGTGCCAGCAGCTTAAACACCTTAGCTGAAGCTTTCTTT.

The J gene is TRBJ1-2, the V gene TRBV4-1, with TRBD1 as a possible D gene (5 bases). The germline gives CDR1 MGHRA, CDR2 YSYEKL. The CDR3 sequence is 15 residues long. V was shortened by 5 bases and J by 7 bases, with 20 bases between the two germline ends. The CDR3 DNA follows: TGCGCCAGCAGCTCCCCCCCTGCAGGGCGAGGTGGCTACACCTTC. It encodes CASSSPPAGRGGYTF.

The J gene is TRBJ1-1, the V gene TRBV6-6; the D is unclear. V lost 6 bases and J 3 bases, leaving 5 bases between the germline ends. Germline-derived CDR1 and CDR2 are MNHNY and SVGAGI (reference sequence). This CDR3 is 11 amino acids long. The CDR3 region is CASRIYTEAFF. CDR3 in DNA: TGTGCCAGCAGGATTTACACTGAAGCTTTCTTT.